This TCR beta chain comes out of a study of blood T cell repertoires in COVID-19. Study information: Sources were T cells, B-cell-depleted T cells, or PBMCs; the material itself was cDNA or gDNA.

Only in-frame clones appear in the TCRdb table, and some are missing; sequencing was by immunoSEQ multiplex PCR. In the table there are fewer than 350,000 clones, roughly 85% of which are singletons. V was clipped by 1 base and J by 7 bases; unmatched bases: 5. This CDR3 has 15 residues. Per the germline V gene, CDR1 is PRHDT and CDR2 is FYEKMQ (reference sequence). The chain joins TRBV13 to TRBJ2-7; the match to TRBD1 covers 12 bases. This clonotype was sampled from a woman in her 40s who had recovered from COVID-19. The specimen sequenced was PBMCs or T cells enriched from blood (not recorded which). The CDR3 DNA reads as TGTGCCAGCAGCTTAGTGGGACAGGGGGCTAGTGAGCAGTACTTC. Amino acids: CASSLVGQGASEQYF.